Here is one TCR beta chain with its context. The CDR3 covers 15 residues. The germline CDR1 and CDR2 sequences are SGHRS and YFSETQ. Trimming at V came to 2 bases and at J to 4 bases, leaving 5 bases not matched to a gene. This specimen belongs to a study of shared clonotypes between healthy human individuals. Profiling relied on immunoSEQ multiplex PCR, and the TCRdb table lists in-frame clones only, not all of them. The table lists approximately 2.1 million clones, 85% to 95% of them singletons. The clonotype was recovered from a man aged 18 to 30 in good health. Some clones in this sample may be carry-over from other donors' samples. The chain carries TRBV5-1 and TRBJ2-1; 8 nucleotides match TRBD1. The sequenced sample consisted of naive CD4+ T cells from PBMCs. Subset: CD45RA+ positively selected. The CDR3 spells CASSLTGTGYNEQFF. The CDR3 DNA follows: TGCGCCAGCAGCTTAACCGGGACAGGTTACAATGAGCAGTTCTTC.